What follows are 23 T cell receptor beta chains derived from one specimen sequenced in a study of blood T cell repertoires in COVID-19. Only in-frame clones appear in the TCRdb table, and some are missing; sequencing was by immunoSEQ multiplex PCR. The sample includes 95,000 to 100,000 clones, around 87% of them seen just once. The sequenced sample consisted of peripheral blood. The source is a woman aged 25 to 45 with acute or convalescent COVID-19.

The chain links TRBV3-1 (or the pseudogene TRBV3-2) to TRBJ1-1; D is undetermined. Per germline, CDR1 LGHDT and CDR2 YNNKEL (reference sequence). Trimming removed 6 bases at V and 6 bases at J, with 8 bases between. The CDR3 extends over 11 amino acids. The CDR3 sequence: CASRRGSEAFF. Here the CDR3 DNA reads TGTGCCAGCAGACGGGGTTCTGAAGCTTTCTTT.

The J gene is TRBJ1-2, the V gene TRBV19; D is ambiguous. With 3 bases removed from V and 4 bases from J, the gap between germline ends came to 15 bases. The CDR3 length is 15 residues. Germline CDR1 is LNHDA and CDR2 is SQIVND (reference sequence). Here the CDR3 reads CASSISRPAGYGYTF. In nucleotides, the CDR3 is TGTGCCAGTAGTATTTCCCGACCGGCGGGCTATGGCTACACCTTC. The whole variable domain, filled in from reference TRBV19 and TRBJ1-2, reads DGGITQSPKYLFRKEGQNVTLSCEQNLNHDAMYWYRQDPGQGLRLIYYSQIVNDFQKGDIAEGYSVSREKKESFPLTVTSAQKNPTAFYLCASSISRPAGYGYTFGSGTRLTVV.

The V gene is TRBV6-5, the J gene TRBJ2-1, with D possibly being TRBD1 (5 bases). Germline V gives CDR1 MNHEY, CDR2 SVGAGI. Trimming cost V 8 bases and J 6 bases, with 11 bases left between them. CDR3 length: 12 residues. CDR3 in amino acids: CASRSTVNEQFF. As DNA, the CDR3 is TGTGCCAGCCGGTCGACAGTCAATGAGCAGTTCTTC.

The J gene is TRBJ2-3, the V gene TRBV11-3; weak D call: TRBD2 (7 bases). V was clipped by 5 bases and J by 2 bases, with 17 bases between them. Germline V gene lookup returns CDR1 SGHNT and CDR2 YENEEA. This CDR3 comprises 16 residues. CDR3 residues: CASSPPEGGITDTQYF. The CDR3 nucleotides read TGTGCCAGCAGCCCTCCGGAGGGGGGGATCACAGATACGCAGTATTTT.

This clone has only a few counts. The chain recombines TRBV11-2 with TRBJ1-2; 7 bases fit TRBD1. V gave up 4 bases and J gave up 7 bases; unmatched junction bases: 9. CDR1 and CDR2 from the germline V gene are SGHAT and FQNNGV. There are 14 residues in the CDR3. The CDR3 DNA reads as TGTGCCAGCAGCTCCTCGTCGAGACAGGGTGGCTACACCTTC. This sequence encodes CASSSSSRQGGYTF.

This clone was seen only once. The chain recombines TRBV29-1 with TRBJ2-3; D perhaps matches TRBD1 (6 bases). The CDR3 extends over 17 amino acids. V shed 4 bases and J shed 0 bases, with 20 bases lying between them. Germline V lookup: CDR1 SQVTM, CDR2 ANQGSEA. Here the CDR3 reads CSVVVAGVGGSTDTQYF. CDR3 nucleotide sequence: TGCAGCGTTGTAGTGGCAGGGGTAGGAGGAAGCACAGATACGCAGTATTTT.

V gene TRBV28 combines with J gene TRBJ1-3, with 8 bases aligning to TRBD1. This CDR3 is 17 amino acids long. The germline V gene has CDR1 MDHEN and CDR2 SYDVKM. The junction had 8 bases not matched to a gene; V was cut back by 4 bases and J by 0 bases. DNA for the CDR3: TGTGCCAGCAGTTGGACAGGGACGGAATACTCTGGAAACACCATATATTTT. The encoded protein is CASSWTGTEYSGNTIYF.

V and J are TRBV28 and TRBJ1-5, with a tentative D call TRBD1 (6 bases). The CDR3 covers 15 residues. From germline, CDR1 is MDHEN and CDR2 SYDVKM. Trimming pared 3 bases from V and 0 bases from J, leaving 9 bases between. For the CDR3, the DNA is TGTGCCAGCAGTTTGGGGACAAGTAGCAATCAGCCCCAGCATTTT. Translating gives CASSLGTSSNQPQHF.

The J gene is TRBJ2-1, the V gene TRBV27; D gene ambiguous. Looked up from germline, CDR1 is MNHEY and CDR2 is SMNVEV (reference sequence). V lost 6 bases to trimming and J lost 7 bases, with 22 bases between them. The CDR3 length is 16 residues. CDR3 in DNA: TGTGCCAGCAGCCTTTCCTTTGGTGGGCCTATGAATGAGCAGTTCTTC. This sequence encodes CASSLSFGGPMNEQFF.

J is TRBJ1-4 and V is TRBV18; unclear D gene. The CDR3 is 14 residues long. V lost 5 bases, J lost 2 bases, and 9 bases lay in between. Per germline, CDR1 KGHSH and CDR2 LQKENI. This CDR3 reads CASSTDKTNEKLFF. The CDR3 nucleotides are TGTGCCAGCTCAACCGACAAGACTAATGAAAAACTGTTTTTT.

This clone was picked up a small number of times. This rearrangement joins TRBV28 to TRBJ1-5; D unresolved. The germline CDR1 and CDR2 sequences are MDHEN and SYDVKM. CDR3 length: 17 residues. The ends were cut back, 3 bases at V and 0 bases at J, with 15 bases in the middle. The CDR3 nucleotides are TGTGCCAGCAGTTTCCTGAGGGAGACCCATAGCAATCAGCCCCAGCATTTT. As protein: CASSFLRETHSNQPQHF.

This sequence joins TRBV4-1 and TRBJ2-1; D might be TRBD2 (7 bases). The CDR3 loop spans 17 amino acids. V dropped 1 base and J dropped 5 bases, with 18 bases sitting between them. The germline gives CDR1 MGHRA, CDR2 YSYEKL. CDR3 amino acids: CASSQVLGRGADNEQFF. In DNA form, the CDR3 reads TGCGCCAGCAGCCAAGTCCTGGGGAGGGGGGCCGACAATGAGCAGTTCTTC.

The gene calls are TRBV7-9 and TRBJ2-1; 14 nucleotides line up with TRBD2. Trimming cost V 2 bases and J 4 bases; bases outside gene matches: 7. This CDR3 is 18 amino acids long. Germline CDR1 SEHNR, CDR2 FQNEAQ (reference sequence). CDR3 DNA sequence: TGTGCCAGCAGCTTACCGACTAGCGGGGGGGCCTCGTACAATGAGCAGTTCTTC. This gives the protein CASSLPTSGGASYNEQFF.

The chain recombines TRBV10-3 with TRBJ1-4; D gene uncertain. This CDR3 has 14 amino acids. V lost 2 bases to trimming and J lost 6 bases, with 10 bases between them. In germline, CDR1 is ENHRY, CDR2 SYGVKD. Here the CDR3 reads CAISEKGGDEKLFF. CDR3 nucleotide sequence: TGTGCCATCAGTGAGAAGGGCGGGGATGAAAAACTGTTTTTT.

This clone was seen a single time. The chain links TRBV30 to TRBJ1-1; TRBD1 agrees at 7 bases. In germline, CDR1 is GTSNPN, CDR2 SVGIG (reference sequence). V lost 0 bases to trimming and J lost 8 bases; unmatched junction nucleotides: 0. This CDR3 region has 11 residues. The CDR3 spells CAWSVTGEAFF. CDR3 nucleotide sequence: TGTGCCTGGAGTGTGACAGGGGAAGCTTTCTTT.

This chain joins TRBV27 and TRBJ2-3; D is possibly TRBD1 (5 bases). Germline assignment: CDR1 MNHEY and CDR2 SMNVEV (reference sequence). V lost 3 bases, J lost 2 bases, and 9 bases lay in between. The CDR3 runs 14 residues. CDR3 in amino acids: CASSFGAPTDTQYF. The CDR3, as DNA: TGTGCCAGCAGTTTTGGGGCTCCCACAGATACGCAGTATTTT.

This sequence joins TRBV19 and TRBJ1-2; no definite D call. CDR3 length: 12 amino acids. The ends were cut back, 8 bases at V and 4 bases at J, with 11 bases in the middle. Germline V gene sequence: CDR1 LNHDA, CDR2 SQIVND (reference sequence). In DNA, the CDR3 is TGTGCCAGTGGGCTAGCGATCTATGGCTACACCTTC. It specifies CASGLAIYGYTF.

The V and J genes are TRBV12-5 and TRBJ1-2, with 7 bases aligning to TRBD1. The V gene's germline CDR1 is LGHNT and CDR2 FRNRAP. The ends lost 6 bases at V and 1 base at J; junction bases unmatched: 8. The CDR3 runs to 15 residues. CDR3 in DNA: TGTGCTAGTGGCGGTGGACAGGCTTTTAACTATGGCTACACCTTC. Translated: CASGGGQAFNYGYTF. The full variable domain, rest sourced from reference TRBV12-5 and TRBJ1-2, is DARVTQTPRHKVTEMGQEVTMRCQPILGHNTVFWYRQTMMQGLELLAYFRNRAPLDDSGMPKDRFSAEMPDATLATLKIQPSEPRDSAVYFCASGGGQAFNYGYTFGSGTRLTVV.

The V and J genes are TRBV5-1 and TRBJ2-1, with 9 positions matching TRBD2. The V gene end was trimmed by 4 bases and the J gene end by 2 bases; junction bases not matched to a gene: 4. Germline V gene lookup returns CDR1 SGHRS and CDR2 YFSETQ. There are 15 residues in the CDR3. The CDR3 reads CASSGLAGAYNEQFF. The CDR3 region has the DNA TGCGCCAGCAGCGGTTTAGCGGGAGCCTACAATGAGCAGTTCTTC.

The V and J genes are TRBV15 and TRBJ1-2; a possible D gene is TRBD1 (5 bases). The CDR3 runs 13 residues. Germline V gene data show CDR1 as LNHNV and CDR2 as YYDKDF (reference sequence). V was trimmed by 6 bases and J by 2 bases, leaving 10 bases between them. As DNA, the CDR3 is TGTGCCACCAGAAGCGACAGCAACTATGGCTACACCTTC. Protein: CATRSDSNYGYTF. The variable domain in full, with the rest retrieved from reference TRBV15 and TRBJ1-2, is DAMVIQNPRYQVTQFGKPVTLSCSQTLNHNVMYWYQQKSSQAPKLLFHYYDKDFNNEADTPDNFQSRRPNTSFCFLDIRSPGLGDTAMYLCATRSDSNYGYTFGSGTRLTVV.

This chain uses TRBV18 with TRBJ2-1; 10 bases fit TRBD1. Trimming at V came to 0 bases and at J to 7 bases, leaving 3 bases not matched to a gene. The CDR3 covers 15 residues. The germline gives CDR1 KGHSH, CDR2 LQKENI. CDR3 region: CASSPPGQGRNEQFF. The CDR3 nucleotides read TGTGCCAGCTCACCACCGGGACAGGGGAGAAATGAGCAGTTCTTC.

J is TRBJ2-1 and V is TRBV28; TRBD2 aligns across 9 bases. There are 18 residues in the CDR3. Germline CDR1 MDHEN, CDR2 SYDVKM. V shed 5 bases and J 2 bases; nucleotides not matched to a gene: 13. CDR3 nucleotide sequence: TGTGCCAGCAGTCCCTGGGGTATAGAGCGGGGGGCCTACAATGAGCAGTTCTTC. Translating it yields CASSPWGIERGAYNEQFF.

The V and J genes are TRBV5-1 and TRBJ2-2, with 9 bases identical to TRBD1. J gave up 5 bases and V 4 bases, and 9 bases lay outside the gene matches. The length of the CDR3 is 16 residues. Germline CDR1 and CDR2: SGHRS and YFSETQ. In nucleotides, the CDR3 is TGCGCCAGCAGCATAAAAGCCGGGACAGGGACCGGGGAGCTGTTTTTT. Its protein product is CASSIKAGTGTGELFF.